The 22 T cell receptor beta chains reported below all come from one sample, sequenced in a study of T-cell memory formation after mild COVID-19. One entry per CDR3 protein, called by TCRdb with MiXCR from the 5' RACE reads. This table has about 140,000 distinct CDR3 sequences, 6% appearing once. What was sequenced was PBMCs or a T cell subset sorted from them (not recorded which). The origin of the receptors is an adult woman who had mild COVID-19 (a few samples of this study predate the infection). Cell type and time point are not known.

This clonotype has more than one count but fewer than ten. The rearrangement uses TRBV5-1 and TRBJ1-2; 9 bases match TRBD1. V was clipped by 4 bases and J by 8 bases; unmatched bases: 9. The CDR3 runs to 14 residues. Per germline, CDR1 SGHRS and CDR2 YFSETQ. Written as DNA, the CDR3 is TGCGCCAGCAGCGTGGACAGGGGCCACGGCGGCTACACCTTC. It yields the protein CASSVDRGHGGYTF.

This clonotype was picked up a small number of times. The J gene is TRBJ1-1, the V gene TRBV4-1; TRBD1 is a possible D gene (5 bases). Germline assignment: CDR1 MGHRA and CDR2 YSYEKL. Trimming removed 1 base from V and 4 bases from J, with 19 bases in between. This CDR3 spans 17 amino acids. The CDR3 bases are TGCGCCAGCAGCCAAGGAAGGGGAGAAAGACGGGTCACTGAAGCTTTCTTT. Protein sequence: CASSQGRGERRVTEAFF.

This clonotype was found many times. The genes are TRBV10-2 and TRBJ2-3; D unclear. Germline V gives CDR1 WSHSY, CDR2 SAAADI. V dropped 8 bases and J dropped 1 base, with 13 bases sitting between them. There are 14 residues in the CDR3. CDR3 residues: CASLGNSGTDTQYF. DNA for the CDR3: TGCGCCAGCCTGGGAAACTCCGGCACAGATACGCAGTATTTT.

This clonotype was counted at least ten times. V is TRBV6-6 and J is TRBJ1-2; D call uncertain. The germline V and J ends were trimmed by 5 bases and 7 bases, with 11 bases remaining between them. The CDR3 loop spans 12 amino acids. Germline CDR1 reads MNHNY; CDR2 reads SVGAGI (reference sequence). For the CDR3, the DNA is TGTGCCAGCAGTGCCTCGCCGCGTGGCTACACCTTC. Its protein is CASSASPRGYTF.

The table lists this clonotype with a few counts. V usage is TRBV2 and J usage is TRBJ1-1; D uncertain. The germline gives CDR1 SNHLY, CDR2 FYNNEI. The germline V and J ends were trimmed by 4 bases and 1 base, with 7 bases remaining between them. This CDR3 spans 13 amino acids. The CDR3 DNA follows: TGTGCCAGCAGTGCAGAGGGGAACACTGAAGCTTTCTTT. It is translated as CASSAEGNTEAFF.

This clonotype came up a few times. The chain recombines TRBV10-3 with TRBJ1-2, with D hard to call. Germline V gene sequence: CDR1 ENHRY, CDR2 SYGVKD. The ends were cut back, 3 bases at V and 8 bases at J, with 22 bases in the middle. This CDR3 has 16 residues. CDR3 protein: CAISDSAGSALRGYTF. The CDR3 DNA sequence: TGTGCCATCAGTGACTCGGCGGGGTCAGCCCTCCGGGGCTACACCTTC.

This clonotype was picked up many times. The chain couples TRBV7-6 to TRBJ2-2, with D tentatively TRBD2 (6 bases). The V end lost 2 bases, the J end lost 4 bases, and 8 bases lay between the germline ends. The CDR3 contains 14 residues. Per the germline V gene, CDR1 is SGHVS and CDR2 is FNYEAQ. The CDR3 protein is CASSLRGGTGELFF. CDR3 nucleotides: TGTGCCAGCAGCTTACGGGGAGGCACCGGGGAGCTGTTTTTT.

This clonotype was counted only a few times. V and J are TRBV18 and TRBJ2-1; the match to TRBD2 covers 16 bases. The CDR3 sequence is 19 residues long. J gave up 7 bases and V 2 bases, and 11 bases lay outside the gene matches. Germline V CDR1 and CDR2: KGHSH, LQKENI. The CDR3 sequence is CASSPSAGTSGGAKNEQFF. The CDR3 DNA reads TGTGCCAGCTCACCATCCGCCGGGACTAGCGGGGGGGCGAAAAATGAGCAGTTCTTC. Full variable domain (remainder filled in from reference TRBV18 and TRBJ2-1): NAGVMQNPRHLVRRRGQEARLRCSPMKGHSHVYWYRQLPEEGLKFMVYLQKENIIDESGMPKERFSAEFPKEGPSILRIQQVVRGDSAAYFCASSPSAGTSGGAKNEQFFGPGTRLTVL.

This clonotype was seen a few times. This chain joins TRBV7-2 and TRBJ1-1; D call uncertain. Germline lookup yields CDR1 SGHTA and CDR2 FQGNSA. The CDR3 spans 14 residues. With 6 bases removed from V and 0 bases from J, the gap between germline ends came to 11 bases. The CDR3 DNA is TGTGCCAGCAGTAATCGGGTAATGAACACTGAAGCTTTCTTT. Protein: CASSNRVMNTEAFF.

This clonotype was seen repeatedly, ten times or more. The DNA of the CDR3 is TGCGCCAGCAGCCGACGACCCCTAGACTCCACAGATACGCAGTATTTT. Translated, it gives CASSRRPLDSTDTQYF. The chain uses TRBV5-1 and TRBJ2-3; no reliable D call. CDR3 length: 16 residues. Germline CDR1 is SGHRS and CDR2 is YFSETQ. V was trimmed by 4 bases and J by 2 bases, leaving 17 bases between them.

This clonotype has at least ten counts. The chain employs TRBV4-1 and TRBJ1-1, with a tentative D call TRBD1 (5 bases). Per germline, CDR1 MGHRA and CDR2 YSYEKL. V shed 2 bases and J shed 0 bases, with 13 bases lying between them. The CDR3 has 16 amino acids. The chain's CDR3 is CASSQSGSGMNTEAFF. The CDR3 bases are TGCGCCAGCAGCCAATCTGGTTCAGGGATGAACACTGAAGCTTTCTTT.

The table lists this clonotype with a few counts. The chain combines TRBV6-2 or TRBV6-3 with TRBJ2-7; 14 bases are a match to TRBD2. The CDR3 contains 16 residues. Germline trimming cut 6 bases from V and 2 bases from J; bases unmatched to any gene: 6. Germline loops: CDR1 MNHEY, CDR2 SVGEGT. The CDR3 here is CASSGLAGGITYEQYF. CDR3 bases: TGTGCCAGCAGCGGACTAGCGGGAGGTATTACCTACGAGCAGTACTTC.

The rearrangement uses TRBV7-8 and TRBJ2-1; 8 bases are shared with TRBD2. The trim removed 1 base at V and 7 bases at J, leaving 6 bases unmatched. The CDR3 covers 15 residues. Germline lookup yields CDR1 SGHVS and CDR2 FQNEAQ. The CDR3 sequence is CASSLVSGGVNEQFF. The CDR3 nucleotides are TGTGCCAGCAGCTTAGTATCGGGAGGGGTAAATGAGCAGTTCTTC.

The V and J genes are TRBV12-5 and TRBJ2-3; 7 bases map to TRBD2. V gave up 8 bases and J gave up 0 bases; unmatched junction bases: 8. This CDR3 region has 15 residues. Germline lookup yields CDR1 LGHNT and CDR2 FRNRAP. CDR3 DNA sequence: TGTGCTAGTCCTTTGAGCGGGGAAAGCACAGATACGCAGTATTTT. It is translated as CASPLSGESTDTQYF.

This clonotype was detected a few times. J is TRBJ2-5 and V is TRBV14; D is unresolved. CDR3 length equals 15 residues. Germline V CDR1 and CDR2: SGHDN, FVKESK. V lost 0 bases and J lost 6, with 14 bases in between. The CDR3 DNA follows: TGTGCCAGCAGCCAAGACGGATCAGGATTTAAGACCCAGTACTTC. Translating gives CASSQDGSGFKTQYF.

Many counts were recorded for this clonotype. This rearrangement joins TRBV18 to TRBJ2-7; possibly TRBD1 for D (5 bases). Between the trimmed V and J ends, which lost 2 bases and 6 bases, there was a span of 14 bases. Looked up from germline, CDR1 is KGHSH and CDR2 is LQKENI. The CDR3 runs to 14 residues. Written as DNA, the CDR3 is TGTGCCAGCTCACCAAAGGGGATTAGACCCGAGCAGTACTTC. The encoded protein is CASSPKGIRPEQYF.

This clonotype was recorded a few times. V gene TRBV3-1 combines with J gene TRBJ2-7; the match to TRBD2 covers 9 bases. The CDR3 extends over 16 amino acids. V dropped 2 bases and J dropped 2; count of bases not matched to a gene: 7. Germline CDR1 LGHDT, CDR2 YNNKEL (reference sequence). The CDR3 spells CASSQRGGGATYEQYF. As DNA, the CDR3 is TGTGCCAGCAGCCAAAGAGGCGGGGGGGCAACCTACGAGCAGTACTTC.

V is TRBV5-1 and J is TRBJ1-6; 7 bases are shared with TRBD1. V trimming: 0 bases; J trimming: 4 bases; junction bases outside the gene matches: 7. The CDR3 contains 17 residues. The germline V gene has CDR1 SGHRS and CDR2 YFSETQ. The CDR3 DNA sequence: TGCGCCAGCAGCTTGGATTCTGGCAGGGGGTATAATTCACCCCTCCACTTT. It yields the protein CASSLDSGRGYNSPLHF.

The sample holds a few counts of this clonotype. The CDR3 is CASSPTVGSNYGYTF. CDR3 DNA sequence: TGCGCCAGCAGCCCGACCGTTGGGTCTAACTATGGCTACACCTTC. This sequence joins TRBV5-1 and TRBJ1-2; D not certain. This CDR3 spans 15 amino acids. Germline CDR1 and CDR2: SGHRS and YFSETQ. Trimming took off 4 bases at V and 0 bases at J, with 13 bases between the two ends.

The chain uses TRBV18 and TRBJ2-1; the D call may be TRBD1 or TRBD2 (5 bases each). The V end was cut by 3 bases, the J end by 6 bases, with 15 bases between. Germline V gene data show CDR1 as KGHSH and CDR2 as LQKENI. The CDR3 contains 15 residues. The CDR3 DNA reads TGTGCCAGCTCACCCTTCCAGGGACCGGCCAATGAGCAGTTCTTC. Protein sequence: CASSPFQGPANEQFF.

This clonotype occurred many times. V usage is TRBV12-3 or TRBV12-4 and J usage is TRBJ1-5; tentatively, D is TRBD1 (5 bases). The CDR3 has 14 residues. The ends were cut back, 5 bases at V and 7 bases at J, with 15 bases in the middle. CDR3: CASSPRGGGQPQHF. In DNA, the CDR3 is TGTGCCAGCAGTCCCCGTGGGGGAGGACAGCCCCAGCATTTT.

The J gene is TRBJ2-7, the V gene TRBV7-3; D not certain. Germline V gene data show CDR1 as SGHTA and CDR2 as FQGTGA. The CDR3 has 14 residues. V was shortened by 5 bases and J by 1 base, with 12 bases between the two germline ends. This CDR3 is CASSPRHDSYEQYF. The CDR3 DNA is TGTGCCAGCAGCCCGCGACACGATTCCTACGAGCAGTACTTC.